Each of the 30 T cell receptor beta chains below was sequenced from the same sample in a study of control samples from healthy donors and cancer patients. The table came from immunoSEQ multiplex PCR; TCRdb's copy has only in-frame clones and leaves some out. The sample has fewer than 250,000 clones, 91% seen once. Sequenced material: blood. The receptors come from a man between 25 and 39 years old in good health.

This rearrangement joins TRBV6-5 to TRBJ1-4; no definite D call. The CDR3 runs to 15 residues. The V gene's germline CDR1 is MNHEY and CDR2 SVGAGI. V lost 4 bases to trimming and J lost 0 bases, with 9 bases between them. The CDR3 sequence is CASSSISATNEKLFF. In DNA, the CDR3 is TGTGCCAGCAGTTCCATTTCTGCAACTAATGAAAAACTGTTTTTT.

The V gene is TRBV5-4, the J gene TRBJ2-3; 8 nucleotides match TRBD2. After removal of 0 bases from V and 5 bases from J, the junction contained 11 bases not matched to a gene. This CDR3 has 17 residues. Germline V CDR1 and CDR2: SGHNT, YYREEE (reference sequence). CDR3 coding DNA: TGTGCCAGCAGCTTGGGTTGGCGGGGGGCTCCTCGAGATACGCAGTATTTT. This translates into CASSLGWRGAPRDTQYF.

V and J are TRBV18 and TRBJ1-2, with D maybe TRBD1 (6 bases). The germline V and J ends were trimmed by 4 bases and 1 base, with 13 bases remaining between them. Germline V gene data show CDR1 as KGHSH and CDR2 as LQKENI. CDR3 length equals 15 residues. CDR3 bases: TGTGCCAGCTCACTCGGACAGAACAATAACTATGGCTACACCTTC. It translates to CASSLGQNNNYGYTF.

The V call is TRBV19, the J call TRBJ1-4; tentative D call: TRBD1 (6 bases). Germline-derived CDR1 and CDR2 are LNHDA and SQIVND (reference sequence). This CDR3 comprises 13 residues. With 6 bases removed from V and 5 bases from J, the gap between germline ends came to 10 bases. In DNA form, the CDR3 reads TGTGCCAGTAGCAATACAGGGAATGAAAAACTGTTTTTT. Translated, it gives CASSNTGNEKLFF.

The chain combines TRBV9 with TRBJ2-7; D is unresolved. Germline CDR1 reads SGDLS; CDR2 reads YYNGEE. The CDR3 covers 15 residues. V was trimmed by 0 bases and J by 6 bases, leaving 16 bases between them. The CDR3 reads CASSVELFWLGEQYF. DNA of the CDR3: TGTGCCAGCAGCGTAGAGCTATTCTGGTTAGGCGAGCAGTACTTC.

This CDR3 is CASTPGGASYGYTF. CDR3 bases: TGTGCCAGCACCCCTGGGGGCGCCAGCTATGGCTACACCTTC. V is TRBV27 and J is TRBJ1-2; possible D gene TRBD1, 6 bases. V lost 7 bases to trimming and J lost 4 bases, with 16 bases between them. There are 14 residues in the CDR3. Germline-derived CDR1 and CDR2 are MNHEY and SMNVEV (reference sequence).

The V and J genes are TRBV12-5 and TRBJ2-7, with TRBD1 identical over 10 bases. V trimming: 0 bases; J trimming: 3 bases; junction bases outside the gene matches: 5. There are 16 residues in the CDR3. CDR1 is LGHNT, CDR2 FRNRAP, per germline. The CDR3 sequence: CASGLVLGQGNYEQYF. The CDR3 DNA follows: TGTGCTAGTGGTTTGGTACTGGGACAGGGGAACTACGAGCAGTACTTC.

The rearrangement uses TRBV3-1 (or the pseudogene TRBV3-2) and TRBJ1-6; tentative D call: TRBD1 (5 bases). V gave up 4 bases and J gave up 14 bases, with 15 bases separating them. The germline V gene encodes CDR1 LGHDT and CDR2 YNNKEL (reference sequence). The CDR3 contains 13 residues. Written as DNA, the CDR3 is TGTGCCAGCAGCCCTGCGGGGGTTTTGTCCCTCCACTTT. Translation: CASSPAGVLSLHF.

This clone was detected only once. This chain joins TRBV20-1 and TRBJ1-6; 8 bases agree with TRBD1. Germline CDR1 DFQATT, CDR2 SNEGSKA (reference sequence). The CDR3 sequence is 15 residues long. J gave up 7 bases and V 3 bases, and 8 bases lay outside the gene matches. The CDR3 sequence: CSASLRDRLNSPLHF. Written as DNA, the CDR3 is TGCAGTGCTAGTCTCCGGGACAGGCTCAATTCACCCCTCCACTTT.

The chain couples TRBV15 to TRBJ2-3; 8 positions match TRBD1. V lost 9 bases and J lost 2; bases outside the gene matches: 10. Germline CDR1 LNHNV, CDR2 YYDKDF (reference sequence). The CDR3 spans 15 residues. The CDR3 sequence: CATMDRAVNTDTQYF. The CDR3 DNA reads TGTGCCACGATGGACAGGGCGGTAAACACAGATACGCAGTATTTT.

The rearrangement joins TRBV6-4 to TRBJ1-6, with D uncertain. CDR1 and CDR2 from the germline V gene are MRHNA and SNTAGT. CDR3 length equals 13 residues. Trimming left V 6 bases short and J 7 bases short, with 10 bases between. The CDR3 DNA reads TGTGCCAGCAGAGAAGACGGGAATTCACCCCTCCACTTT. This translates into CASREDGNSPLHF.

The rearrangement links TRBV2 to TRBJ1-5, with no clear D. Deletions cut 8 bases from V and 6 bases from J, with 17 bases between. This CDR3 is built from 14 residues. Germline V lookup: CDR1 SNHLY, CDR2 FYNNEI. The CDR3 DNA is TGTGCCAGCTGGGTAGGGTTTTTAGGTCAGCCCCAGCATTTT. This gives the protein CASWVGFLGQPQHF.

The chain links TRBV7-9 to TRBJ1-2; D is uncertain. Trimming removed 5 bases from V and 5 bases from J, with 9 bases in between. Germline CDR1 reads SEHNR; CDR2 reads FQNEAQ (reference sequence). This CDR3 has 12 amino acids. As DNA, the CDR3 is TGTGCCAGCAGCCCCGCTGAATATGGCTACACCTTC. This translates into CASSPAEYGYTF.

The rearrangement links TRBV2 to TRBJ2-3, with D possibly matching TRBD1 (6 bases). Germline V lookup: CDR1 SNHLY, CDR2 FYNNEI. The V end lost 7 bases, the J end lost 3 bases, and 11 bases lay between the germline ends. CDR3 length equals 13 residues. CDR3 sequence: CASTRQGTDTQYF. CDR3 in DNA: TGTGCCAGCACAAGGCAGGGGACAGATACGCAGTATTTT. The whole variable domain, filled in from reference TRBV2 and TRBJ2-3, reads EPEVTQTPSHQVTQMGQEVILRCVPISNHLYFYWYRQILGQKVEFLVSFYNNEISEKSEIFDDQFSVERPDGSNFTLKIRSTKLEDSAMYFCASTRQGTDTQYFGPGTRLTVL.

The chain links TRBV5-1 to TRBJ2-5; a possible D gene is TRBD1 (6 bases). CDR3 size: 13 residues. Trimming stripped 0 bases from V and 4 bases from J, with 7 bases between. Germline values: CDR1 SGHRS, CDR2 YFSETQ. As DNA, the CDR3 is TGCGCCAGCAGCTTGGGAGGGGGAGAGACCCAGTACTTC. Encoded protein: CASSLGGGETQYF.

CDR3 sequence reads: CASMGPVTDTQYF. In DNA, the CDR3 is TGTGCCAGCATGGGCCCAGTCACAGATACGCAGTATTTT. This sequence joins TRBV5-8 and TRBJ2-3; D ambiguous. Trimming removed 6 bases from V and 2 bases from J, with 10 bases in between. The length of the CDR3 is 13 residues. Germline-derived CDR1 and CDR2 are SGHTS and YDEGEE.

The gene calls are TRBV7-9 and TRBJ2-2, with D perhaps assigned TRBD1 or TRBD2 (6 bases each). CDR3 size: 15 residues. Germline loops: CDR1 SEHNR, CDR2 FQNEAQ (reference sequence). Trimming removed 7 bases at V and 0 bases at J, with 12 bases between. The CDR3 DNA reads as TGTGCCAGCACTCCGGAGGGGGCGAACACCGGGGAGCTGTTTTTT. Its translation: CASTPEGANTGELFF.

The J gene is TRBJ1-6, the V gene TRBV7-9; 10 bases map to TRBD1. Germline trimming cut 5 bases from V and 10 bases from J; bases unmatched to any gene: 5. The CDR3 consists of 14 residues. Germline lookup yields CDR1 SEHNR and CDR2 FQNEAQ (reference sequence). CDR3 nucleotides: TGTGCCAGCAGCCAAGGACAGGGGGGATCACCCCTCCACTTT. Translating gives CASSQGQGGSPLHF.

The chain carries TRBV19 and TRBJ2-5; 8 nucleotides agree with TRBD1. The CDR3 covers 14 residues. The germline gives CDR1 LNHDA, CDR2 SQIVND (reference sequence). After removal of 4 bases from V and 5 bases from J, the junction contained 6 bases not matched to a gene. The CDR3 is CASSNQGAGETQYF. CDR3 in DNA: TGTGCCAGTAGTAATCAGGGGGCGGGGGAGACCCAGTACTTC. Looking up the rest from reference TRBV19 and TRBJ2-5 gives the full variable domain: DGGITQSPKYLFRKEGQNVTLSCEQNLNHDAMYWYRQDPGQGLRLIYYSQIVNDFQKGDIAEGYSVSREKKESFPLTVTSAQKNPTAFYLCASSNQGAGETQYFGPGTRLLVL.

The chain is built from TRBV7-9 and TRBJ2-1, with TRBD1 identical over 7 bases. Germline CDR1 reads SEHNR; CDR2 reads FQNEAQ (reference sequence). This CDR3 comprises 16 residues. J was trimmed by 5 bases and V by 4 bases; bases with no gene match: 11. The CDR3 protein is CASSSLKRDRDNEQFF. The CDR3, as DNA: TGTGCCAGCAGCTCCCTAAAGCGAGACAGGGACAATGAGCAGTTCTTC.

This chain connects TRBV28 to TRBJ1-6; D not resolved. This CDR3 has 15 residues. V was clipped by 2 bases and J by 0 bases, with 5 bases between them. Germline CDR1 MDHEN, CDR2 SYDVKM. The CDR3 nucleotides read TGTGCCAGCAGTTTAGGACGCTCCTATAATTCACCCCTCCACTTT. Residues: CASSLGRSYNSPLHF.

This CDR3 reads CATTTDRTEAFF. As DNA, the CDR3 is TGTGCCACAACAACGGACAGAACTGAAGCTTTCTTT. The rearrangement links TRBV6-5 to TRBJ1-1; D may be TRBD1 (6 bases). Germline V gives CDR1 MNHEY, CDR2 SVGAGI. V gave up 10 bases and J gave up 5 bases, with 14 bases separating them. The CDR3 loop spans 12 amino acids.

This chain connects TRBV5-1 to TRBJ1-2; D is uncertain. Germline V lookup: CDR1 SGHRS, CDR2 YFSETQ. CDR3 length: 16 amino acids. The V end lost 0 bases, the J end lost 0 bases, and 12 bases lay between the germline ends. The CDR3, as DNA: TGCGCCAGCAGCTTGGATGGCCCCCCTACTAACTATGGCTACACCTTC. It encodes CASSLDGPPTNYGYTF. The whole variable domain, filled in from reference TRBV5-1 and TRBJ1-2, reads KAGVTQTPRYLIKTRGQQVTLSCSPISGHRSVSWYQQTPGQGLQFLFEYFSETQRNKGNFPGRFSGRQFSNSRSEMNVSTLELGDSALYLCASSLDGPPTNYGYTFGSGTRLTVV.

The chain couples TRBV5-4 to TRBJ2-7; tentatively, D is TRBD1 or TRBD2 (5 bases each). The CDR3 totals 16 residues. Trimming pared 4 bases from V and 5 bases from J, leaving 22 bases between. Germline CDR1 is SGHNT and CDR2 is YYREEE (reference sequence). CDR3 nucleotide sequence: TGTGCCAGCAGCGGGGGAAATATGGGGCAAATCAACGAGCAGTACTTC. It specifies CASSGGNMGQINEQYF.

The V call is TRBV5-5, the J call TRBJ1-1; D unresolved. Per germline, CDR1 SGHKS and CDR2 YYEKEE (reference sequence). Between the trimmed V and J ends, which lost 4 bases and 2 bases, there was a span of 6 bases. The CDR3 runs 12 residues. The CDR3 DNA reads as TGTGCCAGCAGCACTAGAAACACTGAAGCTTTCTTT. Translating it yields CASSTRNTEAFF. The full variable domain, its missing parts supplied by reference TRBV5-5 and TRBJ1-1, is DAGVTQSPTHLIKTRGQQVTLRCSPISGHKSVSWYQQVLGQGPQFIFQYYEKEERGRGNFPDRFSARQFPNYSSELNVNALLLGDSALYLCASSTRNTEAFFGQGTRLTVV.

The chain is built from TRBV20-1 and TRBJ1-2; 8 bases are a match to TRBD1. Germline CDR1 DFQATT, CDR2 SNEGSKA (reference sequence). CDR3 size: 16 residues. Germline trimming cut 3 bases from V and 4 bases from J; bases unmatched to any gene: 13. The CDR3: CSASSLPRGRSYGYTF. The DNA for the CDR3 is TGCAGTGCTAGTTCTCTCCCCAGGGGGCGGAGCTATGGCTACACCTTC.

This chain joins TRBV30 and TRBJ2-7, with 7 bases lining up with TRBD2. Germline trimming cut 1 base from V and 7 bases from J; bases unmatched to any gene: 10. The germline CDR1 and CDR2 sequences are GTSNPN and SVGIG (reference sequence). There are 14 residues in the CDR3. The CDR3 DNA follows: TGTGCCTGGAGTGATTACAGTCGAGCGGGGGAGCAGTACTTC. It translates to CAWSDYSRAGEQYF.

V and J are TRBV11-3 and TRBJ1-1; D gene uncertain. V dropped 5 bases and J dropped 1 base, with 8 bases sitting between them. CDR1 SGHNT and CDR2 YENEEA come from the germline V gene. The CDR3 totals 13 residues. In nucleotides, the CDR3 is TGTGCCAGCAGCACAAACCAGAACACTGAAGCTTTCTTT. Amino acid sequence: CASSTNQNTEAFF.

The gene calls are TRBV5-1 and TRBJ2-4; 8 nucleotides line up with TRBD1. The junction had 2 bases not matched to a gene; V was cut back by 0 bases and J by 6 bases. The CDR3 runs 14 residues. In germline, CDR1 is SGHRS, CDR2 YFSETQ. The CDR3 loop is CASSLGTGLNIQYF. CDR3 DNA sequence: TGCGCCAGCAGCTTGGGGACAGGGCTAAACATTCAGTACTTC.

The rearrangement uses TRBV10-3 and TRBJ1-5, with D possibly matching TRBD1 (6 bases). The germline V gene has CDR1 ENHRY and CDR2 SYGVKD. This CDR3 has 13 residues. V was cut by 6 bases and J by 3 bases, with 9 bases left in between. The CDR3 nucleotides are TGTGCCATCAGGGACAGTCCCAATCAGCCCCAGCATTTT. Protein sequence: CAIRDSPNQPQHF.